This record covers a single TCR beta chain. No antigen is known for it. Base qualities are not at hand, and no much larger clone is one base apart. The sample comes from a study of Graves' ophthalmopathy and Graves' hyperthyroidism (dated by TCRdb to the late 2010s). As for the study more broadly: Peripheral blood was collected at initial diagnosis, prior to any treatment. For training and testing, the roughly 97 patients in the discovery cohort were randomly divided in a 7:3 ratio. In total, approximately 130 blood samples were TCR-sequenced: 40 to 45 ophthalmopathy, some 75 hyperthyroidism and approximately 17 hyperthyroidism-to-ophthalmopathy patients. In about six hyperthyroidism patients, the T-cell repertoires found in thyroid tissue were compared with those found in blood. To tell Graves' ophthalmopathy apart from Graves' hyperthyroidism, and to predict which patients would progress to ophthalmopathy, the study relied on TCR beta repertoire signatures. Following sample collection, hyperthyroidism patients were given methimazole at a starting dose of 30 mg daily, and ophthalmopathy patients were given high-dose intravenous methylprednisolone. The independent validation cohort included 18 to 20 hyperthyroidism patients plus 17 patients who later progressed from hyperthyroidism to ophthalmopathy. To explore V-J signatures that separate ophthalmopathy from hyperthyroidism, a discovery set of more than 95 patients was enrolled, consisting of under 50 with ophthalmopathy and under 65 with stable hyperthyroidism.

For repertoire sequencing, the TCR beta CDR3 regions were amplified from RNA transcripts. HTBI primers and the Qiagen OneStep RT-PCR kit were used in a first-round RT-PCR, which was followed by a second-round multiplex PCR, size selection and purification. Sequencing of the libraries was carried out on an Illumina HiSeq2000 in paired-end mode with 100 bp reads. The published analysis was carried out like this. SOAPnuke was used for read processing, and reads with adapters, uncalled bases, a mean Phred below 15, or no exact constant-primer or identifier match were discarded. COPE v1.2.5 was used to merge the high-quality paired reads. Unique nucleotide sequences were defined as clonotypes and aligned to IMGT TRB V, D and J references using MiTCR v1.1. Only V-J combinations with frequency above 0.0001 were analysed, covering 99.2% of repertoires. For each V-J combination, a TCR clonal expansion and chaos score was defined as the ratio of F50 clonal expansion to chaos observed in the TCRdist matrix. Welch's t-statistics and random forest were used to reduce features to over ten V-J combinations, which were fed into a naive Bayes classifier. The Morisita-Horn index was used to measure how similar the thyroid and blood repertoires were. TCRdb trimmed public reads at Q25 via fastp, called clones via MiXCR and kept in-frame beta chains. All rows with the same CDR3 protein become a single entry with the most common DNA and genes. TCRdb's processing, not the authors', yielded these V and J calls. The sample table lists roughly 500,000 distinct CDR3 sequences, 13% to 15% of them with a count of one. Clones ranked in the top ten supply about 9.4% of the sample.

The trim is 7 bases for V and 6 bases for J, with a gap of 12 bases between the germline ends. The germline V gene gives CDR1 as MNHEY and CDR2 as SVGAGI. The CDR3 has 12 amino acids, counting the end cysteine and phenylalanine. This entry keeps only the CDR3 DNA: 36 bases, framed from base 1. The research as a whole found: In validation, the model predicted ophthalmopathy progression with about 70% sensitivity and 72.22% specificity; more than ten predicted patients were CT-confirmed with GO in a median of approximately 6.5 months. Sample size was not statistically predetermined, and group allocation was not concealed from the investigators. The 13-signature model separated ophthalmopathy from stable hyperthyroidism with roughly 90% sensitivity and 81.08% specificity in cross-validation, and 80%/75% in the test set. Among expanded thyroid clonotypes with frequency above 0.001, most also showed up in blood, which suggests that blood repertoires may reflect the thyroid immune response.

The ophthalmopathy patients had moderately to severely active disease, with a Clinical Activity Score of 3 or higher, a NOSPECS grade of 4 or higher, and a disease duration of less than 3 months. Patients with other autoimmune diseases, uncontrolled infections, pregnancy or lactation were excluded from the study. Diagnosis was based on clinical symptoms, serum thyroxine, TRAb, thyroid ultrasound and orbital computed tomography. PBMCs were isolated from approximately 10 ml of fresh peripheral blood by Ficoll-Paque density gradient centrifugation. Total RNA was extracted using Trizol reagent, and RNA quality was checked on an Agilent 2100 Bioanalyzer.

The sample comprised blood. The chain joins TRBV6-5 to TRBJ1-2, with no confident D gene call. The receptor's source is a woman aged 30 to 39 with Graves' ophthalmopathy. Donor details come from another sample of the same person, matched by shared clones. CDR3 region: CASTLLMDGYTF. The nucleotide sequence reads as follows: TGTGCCAGCACCTTACTCATGGATGGCTACACCTTC.